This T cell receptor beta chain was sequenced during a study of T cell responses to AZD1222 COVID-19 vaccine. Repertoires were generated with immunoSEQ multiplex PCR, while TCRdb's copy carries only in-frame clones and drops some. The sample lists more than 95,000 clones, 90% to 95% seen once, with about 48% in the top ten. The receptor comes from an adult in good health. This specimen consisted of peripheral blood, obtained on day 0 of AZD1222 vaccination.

This CDR3 is CATSAGILHTGELFF. The DNA of the CDR3 is TGTGCCACCAGTGCCGGGATTCTCCACACCGGGGAGCTGTTTTTT. J is TRBJ2-2 and V is TRBV24-1; maybe TRBD2 (5 bases). The germline CDR1 and CDR2 sequences are KGHDR and SFDVKD. Trimming stripped 5 bases from V and 3 bases from J, with 12 bases between. The CDR3 is 15 amino acids.